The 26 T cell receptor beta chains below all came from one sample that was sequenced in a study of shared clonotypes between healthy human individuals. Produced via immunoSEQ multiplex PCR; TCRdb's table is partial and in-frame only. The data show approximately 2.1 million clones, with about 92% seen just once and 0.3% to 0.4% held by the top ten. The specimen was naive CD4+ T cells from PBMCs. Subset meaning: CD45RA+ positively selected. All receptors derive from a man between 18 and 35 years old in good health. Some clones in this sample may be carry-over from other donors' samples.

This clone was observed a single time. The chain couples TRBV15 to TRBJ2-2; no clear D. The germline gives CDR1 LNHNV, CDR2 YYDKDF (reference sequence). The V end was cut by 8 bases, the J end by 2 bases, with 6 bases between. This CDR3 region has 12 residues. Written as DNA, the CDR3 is TGTGCCACCGGGGTAAACACCGGGGAGCTGTTTTTT. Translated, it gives CATGVNTGELFF.

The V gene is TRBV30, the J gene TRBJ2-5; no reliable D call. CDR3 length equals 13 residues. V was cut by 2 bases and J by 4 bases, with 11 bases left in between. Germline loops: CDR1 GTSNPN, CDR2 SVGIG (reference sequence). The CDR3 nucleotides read TGTGCCTGGAGTACTGCACTCGGAGAGACCCAGTACTTC. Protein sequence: CAWSTALGETQYF.

In nucleotides, the CDR3 is TGTGCCAGCAGCGTAGCCTCGGCAGCGAACACCGGGGAGCTGTTTTTT. Amino acid sequence: CASSVASAANTGELFF. This sequence joins TRBV9 and TRBJ2-2; no clear D gene. V was pared by 0 bases and J by 0 bases, with 9 bases between. From germline, CDR1 is SGDLS and CDR2 YYNGEE. This CDR3 spans 16 amino acids. Using reference TRBV9 and TRBJ2-2 for the parts outside the CDR3, the full variable domain is DSGVTQTPKHLITATGQRVTLRCSPRSGDLSVYWYQQSLDQGLQFLIQYYNGEERAKGNILERFSAQQFPDLHSELNLSSLELGDSALYFCASSVASAANTGELFFGEGSRLTVL.

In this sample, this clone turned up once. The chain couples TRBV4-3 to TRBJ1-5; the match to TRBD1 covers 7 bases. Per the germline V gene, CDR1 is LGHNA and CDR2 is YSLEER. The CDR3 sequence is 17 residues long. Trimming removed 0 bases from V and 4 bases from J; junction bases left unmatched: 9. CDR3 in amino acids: CASSQDRRGQLNQPQHF. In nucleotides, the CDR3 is TGCGCCAGCAGCCAAGATCGAAGGGGACAGTTAAATCAGCCCCAGCATTTT.

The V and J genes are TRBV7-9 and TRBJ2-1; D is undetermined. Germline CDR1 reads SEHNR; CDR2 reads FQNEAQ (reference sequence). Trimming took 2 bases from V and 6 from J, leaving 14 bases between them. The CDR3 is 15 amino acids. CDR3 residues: CASSLLHQAPNEQFF. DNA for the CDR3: TGTGCCAGCAGCTTACTGCACCAGGCCCCCAATGAGCAGTTCTTC. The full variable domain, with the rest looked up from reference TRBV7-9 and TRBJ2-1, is DTGVSQNPRHKITKRGQNVTFRCDPISEHNRLYWYRQTLGQGPEFLTYFQNEAQLEKSRLLSDRFSAERPKGSFSTLEIQRTEQGDSAMYLCASSLLHQAPNEQFFGPGTRLTVL.

Written as DNA, the CDR3 is TGCAGCGTTGAACAGGCGGACCCCGGGGAGACCCAGTACTTC. Its protein product is CSVEQADPGETQYF. This rearrangement joins TRBV29-1 to TRBJ2-5; D is ambiguous. Per the germline V gene, CDR1 is SQVTM and CDR2 is ANQGSEA. V was trimmed by 2 bases and J by 5 bases, leaving 15 bases between them. The CDR3 contains 14 residues.

CDR3 region: CASSEGQDSYNEQFF. The DNA for the CDR3 is TGTGCCAGCAGTGAAGGACAGGACTCCTACAATGAGCAGTTCTTC. This chain links TRBV2 with TRBJ2-1, with a weak D call TRBD1 (6 bases). The V gene lost 1 base and the J gene lost 0 bases, with 7 bases spanning the gap. Germline V CDR1 and CDR2: SNHLY, FYNNEI. The CDR3 covers 15 residues.

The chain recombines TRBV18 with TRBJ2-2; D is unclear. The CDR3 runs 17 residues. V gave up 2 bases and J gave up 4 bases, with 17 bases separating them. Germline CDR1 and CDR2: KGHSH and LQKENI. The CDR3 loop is CASSPKQTRLPTGELFF. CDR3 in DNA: TGTGCCAGCTCACCAAAGCAGACTCGCCTACCCACCGGGGAGCTGTTTTTT. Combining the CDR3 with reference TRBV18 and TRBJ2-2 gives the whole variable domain NAGVMQNPRHLVRRRGQEARLRCSPMKGHSHVYWYRQLPEEGLKFMVYLQKENIIDESGMPKERFSAEFPKEGPSILRIQQVVRGDSAAYFCASSPKQTRLPTGELFFGEGSRLTVL.

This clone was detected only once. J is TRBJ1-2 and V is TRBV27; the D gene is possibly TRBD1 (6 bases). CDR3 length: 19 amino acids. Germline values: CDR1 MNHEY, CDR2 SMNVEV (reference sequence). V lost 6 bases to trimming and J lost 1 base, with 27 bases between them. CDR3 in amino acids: CASSRRGGASAYFNYGYTF. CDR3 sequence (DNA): TGTGCCAGCAGCCGCCGGGGGGGCGCGTCAGCTTACTTTAACTATGGCTACACCTTC.

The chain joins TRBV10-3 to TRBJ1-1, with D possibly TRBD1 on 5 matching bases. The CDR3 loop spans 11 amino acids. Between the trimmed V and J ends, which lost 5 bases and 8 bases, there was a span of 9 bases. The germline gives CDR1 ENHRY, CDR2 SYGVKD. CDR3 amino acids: CAISRAGEAFF. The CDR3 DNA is TGTGCCATCAGTAGAGCAGGGGAAGCTTTCTTT.

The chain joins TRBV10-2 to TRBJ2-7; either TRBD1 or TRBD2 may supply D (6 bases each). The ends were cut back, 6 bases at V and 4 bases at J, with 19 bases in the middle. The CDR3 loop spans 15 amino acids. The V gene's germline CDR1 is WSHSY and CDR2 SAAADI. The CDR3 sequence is CASSQRGASWYEQYF. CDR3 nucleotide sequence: TGCGCCAGCAGCCAAAGGGGGGCTAGCTGGTACGAGCAGTACTTC.

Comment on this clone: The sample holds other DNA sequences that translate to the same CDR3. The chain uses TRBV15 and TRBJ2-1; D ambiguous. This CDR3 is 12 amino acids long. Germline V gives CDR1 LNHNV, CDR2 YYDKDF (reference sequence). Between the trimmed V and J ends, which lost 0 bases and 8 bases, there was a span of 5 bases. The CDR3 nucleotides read TGTGCCACCAGCAGAGATTATGATGAGCAGTTCTTC. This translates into CATSRDYDEQFF.

The CDR3 protein is CASSLWTGASGNTIYF. DNA for the CDR3: TGCGCCAGCAGCCTTTGGACAGGCGCCTCTGGAAACACCATATATTTT. This chain uses TRBV5-1 with TRBJ1-3, with TRBD1 matching 7 bases. This CDR3 contains 16 residues. V was pared by 4 bases and J by 0 bases, with 7 bases of the junction left unmatched. Germline-derived CDR1 and CDR2 are SGHRS and YFSETQ.

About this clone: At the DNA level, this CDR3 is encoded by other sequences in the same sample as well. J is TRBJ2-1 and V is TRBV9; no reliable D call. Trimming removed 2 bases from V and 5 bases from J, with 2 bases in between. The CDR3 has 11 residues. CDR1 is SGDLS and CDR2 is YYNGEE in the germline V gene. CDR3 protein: CASSVDNEQFF. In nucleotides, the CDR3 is TGTGCCAGCAGCGTTGACAATGAGCAGTTCTTC.

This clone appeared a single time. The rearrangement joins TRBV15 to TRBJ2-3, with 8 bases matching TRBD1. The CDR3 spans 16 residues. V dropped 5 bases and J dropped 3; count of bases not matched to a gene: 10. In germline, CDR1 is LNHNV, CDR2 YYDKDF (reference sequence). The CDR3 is CATSPRTGRLTDTQYF. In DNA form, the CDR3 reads TGTGCCACCAGCCCGCGGACAGGGCGGTTAACAGATACGCAGTATTTT.

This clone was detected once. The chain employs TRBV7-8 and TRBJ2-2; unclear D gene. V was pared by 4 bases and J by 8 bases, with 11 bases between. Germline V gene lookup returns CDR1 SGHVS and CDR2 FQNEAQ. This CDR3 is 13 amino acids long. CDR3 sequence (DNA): TGTGCCAGCAGCTCGGAAGCCGGGGGGGAGCTGTTTTTT. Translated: CASSSEAGGELFF.

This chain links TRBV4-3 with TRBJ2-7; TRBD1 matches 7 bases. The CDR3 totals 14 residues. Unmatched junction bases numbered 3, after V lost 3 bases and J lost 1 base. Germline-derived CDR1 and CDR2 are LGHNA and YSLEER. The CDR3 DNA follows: TGCGCCAGCAGCCACCGACAGGGATCCTACGAGCAGTACTTC. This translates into CASSHRQGSYEQYF.

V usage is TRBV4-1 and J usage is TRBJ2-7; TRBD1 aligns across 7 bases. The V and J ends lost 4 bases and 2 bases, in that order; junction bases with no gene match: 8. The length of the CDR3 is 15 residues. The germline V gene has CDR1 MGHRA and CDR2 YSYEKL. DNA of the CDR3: TGCGCCAGCAGCCCACAGACAGGGATGACCTACGAGCAGTACTTC. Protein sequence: CASSPQTGMTYEQYF.

The CDR3 region is CASSVGLAPPDTQYF. CDR3 DNA: TGTGCCAGTAGTGTGGGACTGGCCCCACCAGATACGCAGTATTTT. The chain links TRBV19 to TRBJ2-3; tentative D call: TRBD2 (6 bases). V was trimmed by 5 bases and J by 4 bases, leaving 16 bases between them. Germline V gene data show CDR1 as LNHDA and CDR2 as SQIVND (reference sequence). The CDR3 has 15 residues.

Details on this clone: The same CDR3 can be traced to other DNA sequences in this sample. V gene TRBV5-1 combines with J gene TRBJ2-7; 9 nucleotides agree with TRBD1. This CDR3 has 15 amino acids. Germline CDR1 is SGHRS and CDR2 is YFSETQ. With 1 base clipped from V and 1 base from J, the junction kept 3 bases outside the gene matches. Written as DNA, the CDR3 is TGCGCCAGCAGCTTGACAGGGGGCCTGTCCTACGAGCAGTACTTC. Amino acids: CASSLTGGLSYEQYF.

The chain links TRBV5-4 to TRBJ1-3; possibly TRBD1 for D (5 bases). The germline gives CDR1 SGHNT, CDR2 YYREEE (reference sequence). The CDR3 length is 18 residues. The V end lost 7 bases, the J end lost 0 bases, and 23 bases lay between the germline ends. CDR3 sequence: CASWASSGHLLSGNTIYF. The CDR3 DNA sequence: TGTGCCAGCTGGGCTAGCTCAGGGCACTTACTCTCTGGAAACACCATATATTTT.

The CDR3 sequence: CASSQAGGTGEQYF. The CDR3 DNA is TGTGCCAGCAGCCAAGCCGGCGGGACGGGCGAGCAGTACTTC. The gene calls are TRBV4-2 and TRBJ2-7; D might be TRBD2 (6 bases). V lost 1 base, J lost 6 bases, and 13 bases lay in between. The CDR3 length is 14 residues. Per germline, CDR1 LGHNA and CDR2 YNFKEQ.

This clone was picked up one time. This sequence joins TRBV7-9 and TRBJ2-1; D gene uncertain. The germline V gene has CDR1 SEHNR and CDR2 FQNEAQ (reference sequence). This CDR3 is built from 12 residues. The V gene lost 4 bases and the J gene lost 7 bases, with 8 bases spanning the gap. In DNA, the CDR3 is TGTGCCAGCAGCTCCTCTGGGAATGAGCAGTTCTTC. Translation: CASSSSGNEQFF.

The CDR3 DNA sequence: TGTGCCAGCACGGCAACGGGGGGCACCGGGGAGCTGTTTTTT. Its protein is CASTATGGTGELFF. V gene TRBV7-9 combines with J gene TRBJ2-2; 7 bases are shared with TRBD2. V shed 7 bases and J 4 bases; nucleotides not matched to a gene: 6. The length of the CDR3 is 14 residues. Germline V gives CDR1 SEHNR, CDR2 FQNEAQ (reference sequence).

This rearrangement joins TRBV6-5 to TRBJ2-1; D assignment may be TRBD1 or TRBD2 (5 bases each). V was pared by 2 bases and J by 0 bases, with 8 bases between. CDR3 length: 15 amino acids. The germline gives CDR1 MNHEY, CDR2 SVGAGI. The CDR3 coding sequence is TGTGCCAGCAGTTACACCGGGACCTCCTACAATGAGCAGTTCTTC. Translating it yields CASSYTGTSYNEQFF.

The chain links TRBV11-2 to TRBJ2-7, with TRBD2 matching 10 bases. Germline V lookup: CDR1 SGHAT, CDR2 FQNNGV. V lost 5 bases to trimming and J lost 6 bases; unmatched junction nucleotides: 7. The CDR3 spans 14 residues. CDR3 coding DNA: TGTGCCAGCAGCCCCCGGACTAGCGGAGTCGAGCAGTACTTC. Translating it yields CASSPRTSGVEQYF.